One sample yielded the 20 T cell receptor beta chains listed below, sequenced in a study of metastatic and nonmetastatic thyroid tumors. Thyroid surgery had not been preceded by any treatment in any patient. With MiXCR, TCRdb called clones anew from the PCR reads. The sample holds around 15,000 clones, roughly 29% seen once. The sample comprised blood. The receptors were sampled from a female donor with papillary thyroid cancer or a benign thyroid nodule (not recorded which). Some clones in this sample may be carry-over from other donors' samples.

The V and J genes are TRBV12-3 or TRBV12-4 and TRBJ1-5; a possible D gene is TRBD1 (6 bases). The V end was cut by 7 bases, the J end by 6 bases, with 16 bases between. The CDR3 runs 14 residues. The CDR3 bases are TGTGCCAGCATTCTACAGGGATCTAGTCAGCCCCAGCATTTT. It is translated as CASILQGSSQPQHF.

The rearrangement uses TRBV5-1 and TRBJ2-3, with 8 bases identical to TRBD1. V lost 0 bases, J lost 3 bases, and 6 bases stayed unmatched. The germline V gene has CDR1 SGHRS and CDR2 YFSETQ. This CDR3 is 16 amino acids long. CDR3 residues: CASSLEQGARTDTQYF. The CDR3 bases are TGCGCCAGCAGCTTGGAGCAGGGGGCGAGGACAGATACGCAGTATTTT.

Here the CDR3 reads CAISIGQGRGTQYF. The CDR3 bases are TGTGCTATTAGTATCGGGCAGGGGCGGGGTACGCAGTATTTT. The chain is built from TRBV19 and TRBJ2-3; D may correspond to TRBD1 or TRBD2 (6 bases each). The CDR3 loop spans 14 amino acids. Looked up from germline, CDR1 is LNHDA and CDR2 is SQIVND (reference sequence).

This clone was counted at least ten times. In DNA, the CDR3 is TGCGCCAGCAGAACCGGGACAGCCACAGATACGCAGTATTTT. Its protein is CASRTGTATDTQYF. The V gene is TRBV10-2, the J gene TRBJ2-3; TRBD1 agrees at 7 bases. Germline V gives CDR1 WSHSY, CDR2 SAAADI. This CDR3 spans 14 amino acids. V shed 6 bases and J 2 bases; nucleotides not matched to a gene: 5.

At least ten counts were recorded for this clone. The CDR3 bases are TGTGCCAGCAGCTTGGATCTGGGAGGAATCGCCTACGAGCAGTACTTC. This encodes CASSLDLGGIAYEQYF. The chain couples TRBV5-6 to TRBJ2-7, with D perhaps matching TRBD2 (6 bases). Trimming removed 0 bases at V and 2 bases at J, with 15 bases between. Germline CDR1 is SGHDT and CDR2 is YYEEEE. The CDR3 is 16 amino acids. The full variable domain, completed using reference TRBV5-6 and TRBJ2-7, is DAGVTQSPTHLIKTRGQQVTLRCSPKSGHDTVSWYQQALGQGPQFIFQYYEEEERQRGNFPDRFSGHQFPNYSSELNVNALLLGDSALYLCASSLDLGGIAYEQYFGPGTRLTVT.

The V and J genes are TRBV6-1 and TRBJ1-2; D not resolved. This CDR3 is built from 14 residues. V lost 6 bases to trimming and J lost 0 bases, with 11 bases between them. Germline values: CDR1 MNHNS, CDR2 SASEGT. The CDR3 DNA is TGTGCCAGCAGACTACGGGAAGCTAACTATGGCTACACCTTC. Protein sequence: CASRLREANYGYTF.

The J gene is TRBJ1-2, the V gene TRBV18; D is perhaps TRBD1 (5 bases). V gave up 9 bases and J gave up 2 bases, with 25 bases separating them. CDR1 and CDR2 (germline): KGHSH, LQKENI. The CDR3 is made up of 17 amino acids. This chain's CDR3 is CARSPGPGTGPNYGYTF. Written as DNA, the CDR3 is TGTGCCAGGTCTCCGGGCCCCGGGACGGGCCCCAACTATGGCTACACCTTC.

This clone is medium-sized by share. The chain joins TRBV19 to TRBJ1-5; D is unclear. The V end was cut by 7 bases, the J end by 3 bases, with 13 bases between. Germline V gives CDR1 LNHDA, CDR2 SQIVND (reference sequence). This CDR3 is built from 14 residues. For the CDR3, the DNA is TGTGCCAGTAAGGACCACGCGGTCAATCAGCCCCAGCATTTT. The encoded protein is CASKDHAVNQPQHF. The full variable domain, rest sourced from reference TRBV19 and TRBJ1-5, is DGGITQSPKYLFRKEGQNVTLSCEQNLNHDAMYWYRQDPGQGLRLIYYSQIVNDFQKGDIAEGYSVSREKKESFPLTVTSAQKNPTAFYLCASKDHAVNQPQHFGDGTRLSIL.

This clone has just one count. A junction end diverges from the germline sequence, so it may reflect a read error. V usage is TRBV7-6 and J usage is TRBJ2-1, with 7 nucleotides matching TRBD2. Germline V gene data show CDR1 as SGHVS and CDR2 as FNYEAQ. CDR3 length: 16 residues. The CDR3 region is CSSSPAGDHPDNEQFF. The CDR3 DNA reads as TGTTCCAGCAGCCCCGCGGGGGATCACCCTGACAATGAGCAGTTCTTC.

This clone has a count of ten or more. The chain carries TRBV29-1 and TRBJ2-7; a possible D gene is TRBD2 (6 bases). V dropped 7 bases and J dropped 1 base, with 11 bases sitting between them. This CDR3 spans 12 amino acids. Germline V lookup: CDR1 SQVTM, CDR2 ANQGSEA. CDR3 residues: CSATTSSYEQYF. CDR3 sequence (DNA): TGCAGCGCGACGACTAGTTCCTACGAGCAGTACTTC.

This clone was picked up many times. The rearrangement links TRBV18 to TRBJ2-5; 8 bases match TRBD1. CDR3 length equals 13 residues. After removal of 6 bases from V and 2 bases from J, the junction contained 2 bases not matched to a gene. CDR1 KGHSH and CDR2 LQKENI come from the germline V gene. CDR3 coding DNA: TGTGCCAGCTCTCGGACAGGGCAAGAGACCCAGTACTTC. This gives the protein CASSRTGQETQYF.

By share, this clone ranks as medium-sized. The chain uses TRBV30 and TRBJ2-3; no clear D gene. The CDR3 has 14 amino acids. The ends were cut back, 3 bases at V and 0 bases at J, with 10 bases in the middle. Germline V CDR1 and CDR2: GTSNPN, SVGIG (reference sequence). DNA of the CDR3: TGTGCCTGGAGATCTGGGTTGAGCACAGATACGCAGTATTTT. It is translated as CAWRSGLSTDTQYF.

The chain joins TRBV27 to TRBJ2-1; D is perhaps TRBD1 or TRBD2 (5 bases each). This CDR3 has 12 amino acids. Germline CDR1 reads MNHEY; CDR2 reads SMNVEV (reference sequence). V lost 4 bases, J lost 9 bases, and 10 bases lay in between. DNA of the CDR3: TGTGCCAGCAGTTCGGGGCTCGGTGAGCAGTTCTTC. As protein: CASSSGLGEQFF.

The rearrangement uses TRBV15 and TRBJ2-7; 9 bases agree with TRBD2. There are 16 residues in the CDR3. Germline assignment: CDR1 LNHNV and CDR2 YYDKDF (reference sequence). V lost 2 bases and J lost 3; bases outside the gene matches: 8. CDR3 residues: CATSRHSGSVNYEQYF. In DNA, the CDR3 is TGTGCCACCAGCAGACATAGCGGGAGTGTAAACTACGAGCAGTACTTC.

Within the sample, this clone is medium-sized. The V call is TRBV6-1, the J call TRBJ2-1; D not certain. Per germline, CDR1 MNHNS and CDR2 SASEGT. Trimming stripped 7 bases from V and 6 bases from J, with 10 bases between. The CDR3 runs to 12 residues. CDR3 loop: CASINRRNEQFF. The CDR3 coding sequence is TGTGCCAGCATTAACCGGCGCAATGAGCAGTTCTTC.

This clone rates as medium-sized. The gene calls are TRBV20-1 and TRBJ1-2; 8 bases line up with TRBD1. From germline, CDR1 is DFQATT and CDR2 SNEGSKA (reference sequence). V lost 3 bases, J lost 5 bases, and 17 bases stayed unmatched. The CDR3 has 17 amino acids. CDR3 sequence: CSASLDRRAGGIYGYTF. CDR3 bases: TGCAGTGCTAGTCTGGACCGTAGGGCAGGGGGCATATATGGCTACACCTTC.

The chain combines TRBV11-1 with TRBJ2-7, with 7 bases aligning to TRBD1. The J segment lost 3 bases and the V segment lost 0 bases, leaving 8 bases of the junction unmatched. The CDR3 consists of 16 residues. Germline V CDR1 and CDR2: SGHAT, FQDESV (reference sequence). CDR3 sequence (DNA): TGTGCCAGCAGCTTAGCGGAAGTACAGGGGTACTACGAGCAGTACTTC. It is translated as CASSLAEVQGYYEQYF.

The V call is TRBV5-1, the J call TRBJ2-7, with TRBD1 matching over 11 bases. Germline V lookup: CDR1 SGHRS, CDR2 YFSETQ. V shed 4 bases, J shed 7 bases, and the junction held 7 bases outside the gene matches. This CDR3 region has 14 residues. The DNA for the CDR3 is TGCGCCAGCAGCCTCCGGACAGGGGGCGATGAGCAGTACTTC. Residues: CASSLRTGGDEQYF.

This clone was seen at least ten times. The V and J genes are TRBV7-3 and TRBJ2-3; 9 bases are a match to TRBD2. CDR3 length: 15 residues. The V gene end was trimmed by 2 bases and the J gene end by 4 bases; junction bases not matched to a gene: 4. CDR1 and CDR2 from the germline V gene are SGHTA and FQGTGA. CDR3 in DNA: TGTGCCAGCAGCTTAGCGGGGGGGCTAGCAGATACGCAGTATTTT. Encoded protein: CASSLAGGLADTQYF.

In regard to this clone: No DNA is shown, since the ends of the CDR3 on it are uncertain; the CDR3 is the one TCRdb lists. V and J are TRBV28 and TRBJ1-1; the table's D call TRBD1 went unverified against the DNA. Germline V lookup: CDR1 MDHEN, CDR2 SYDVKM. The CDR3 has 20 amino acids, counting both end residues. Here the CDR3 reads CASSLGGRQFFGPGNTEAFF.